This T cell receptor (beta chain) was profiled in a study of T cells in Graves' hyperthyroidism and ophthalmopathy. Using RNA transcripts as the source, TCR beta CDR3 regions were amplified. TCR CDR3 underwent first-round RT-PCR with the HTBI primer set. MiXCR, run by TCRdb on the multiplex PCR reads, gives a single entry per CDR3 protein. The data show some 720,000 distinct CDR3 sequences, about a sixth seen once. CDR1 and CDR2 (germline): ENHRY, SYGVKD. V gave up 7 bases and J gave up 4 bases; unmatched junction bases: 12. This CDR3 is 15 amino acids long. Patients aged 18 to 65 had newly diagnosed hyperthyroidism lasting under 2 months.

The gene calls are TRBV10-3 and TRBJ1-1, with 7 bases matching TRBD1. Sequenced material: blood. The sequence was obtained from a man between 18 and 29 years old with Graves' hyperthyroidism. In DNA form, the CDR3 reads TGTGCCATCAAAAGCGGGGGACAGTCAGTCACTGAAGCTTTCTTT. This codes for CAIKSGGQSVTEAFF.